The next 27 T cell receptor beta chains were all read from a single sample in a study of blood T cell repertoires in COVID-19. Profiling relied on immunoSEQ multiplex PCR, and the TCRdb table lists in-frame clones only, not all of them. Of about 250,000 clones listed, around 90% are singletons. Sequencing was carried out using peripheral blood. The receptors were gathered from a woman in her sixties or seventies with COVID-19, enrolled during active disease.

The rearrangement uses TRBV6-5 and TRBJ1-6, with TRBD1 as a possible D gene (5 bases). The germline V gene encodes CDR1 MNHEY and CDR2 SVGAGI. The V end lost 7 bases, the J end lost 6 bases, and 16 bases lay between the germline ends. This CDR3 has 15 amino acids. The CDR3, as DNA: TGTGCCAGCAAAATTTGGGGCAGAAGTAATTCACCCCTCCACTTT. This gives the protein CASKIWGRSNSPLHF.

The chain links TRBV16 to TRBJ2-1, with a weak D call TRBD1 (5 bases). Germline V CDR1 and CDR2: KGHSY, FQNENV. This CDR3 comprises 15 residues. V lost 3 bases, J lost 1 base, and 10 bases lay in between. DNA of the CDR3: TGTGCCAGCAGCCATCCCCAGGGTTCCTACAATGAGCAGTTCTTC. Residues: CASSHPQGSYNEQFF.

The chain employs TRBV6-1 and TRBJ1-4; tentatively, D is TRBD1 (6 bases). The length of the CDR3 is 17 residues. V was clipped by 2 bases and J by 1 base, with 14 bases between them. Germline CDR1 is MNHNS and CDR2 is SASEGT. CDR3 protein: CASSERLLQGTNEKLFF. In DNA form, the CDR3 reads TGTGCCAGCAGTGAACGTCTCCTACAGGGAACTAATGAAAAACTGTTTTTT.

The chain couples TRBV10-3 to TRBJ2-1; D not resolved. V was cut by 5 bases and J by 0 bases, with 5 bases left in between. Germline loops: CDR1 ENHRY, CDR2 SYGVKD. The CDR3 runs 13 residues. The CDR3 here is CAISPDSYNEQFF. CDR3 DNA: TGTGCCATCAGTCCAGACTCCTACAATGAGCAGTTCTTC.

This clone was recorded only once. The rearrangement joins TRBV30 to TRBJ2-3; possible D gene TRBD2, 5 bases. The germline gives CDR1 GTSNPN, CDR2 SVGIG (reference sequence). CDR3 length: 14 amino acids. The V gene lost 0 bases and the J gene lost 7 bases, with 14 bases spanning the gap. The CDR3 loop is CAWSVSRTSNTQYF. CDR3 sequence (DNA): TGTGCCTGGAGTGTATCCCGCACTAGTAATACGCAGTATTTT.

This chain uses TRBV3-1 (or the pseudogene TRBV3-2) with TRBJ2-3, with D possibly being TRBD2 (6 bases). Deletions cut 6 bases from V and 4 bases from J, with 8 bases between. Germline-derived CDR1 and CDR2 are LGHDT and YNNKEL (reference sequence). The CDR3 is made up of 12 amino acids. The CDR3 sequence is CASRGGADTQYF. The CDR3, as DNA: TGTGCCAGCAGGGGAGGAGCAGATACGCAGTATTTT.

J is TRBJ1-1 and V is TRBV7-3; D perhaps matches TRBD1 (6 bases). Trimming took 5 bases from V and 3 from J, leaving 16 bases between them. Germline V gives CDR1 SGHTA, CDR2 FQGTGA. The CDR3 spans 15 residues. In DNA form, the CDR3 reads TGTGCCAGCAGCGAAAACACTTCAGGGGACACTGAAGCTTTCTTT. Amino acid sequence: CASSENTSGDTEAFF.

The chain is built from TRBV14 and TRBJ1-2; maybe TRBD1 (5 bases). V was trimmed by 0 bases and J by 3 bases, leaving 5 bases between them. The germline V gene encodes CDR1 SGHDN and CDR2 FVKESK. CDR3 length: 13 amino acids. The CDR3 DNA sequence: TGTGCCAGCAGCCAAGACAGGGACTATGGCTACACCTTC. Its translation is CASSQDRDYGYTF. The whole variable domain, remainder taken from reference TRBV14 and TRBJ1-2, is EAGVTQFPSHSVIEKGQTVTLRCDPISGHDNLYWYRRVMGKEIKFLLHFVKESKQDESGMPNNRFLAERTGGTYSTLKVQPAELEDSGVYFCASSQDRDYGYTFGSGTRLTVV.

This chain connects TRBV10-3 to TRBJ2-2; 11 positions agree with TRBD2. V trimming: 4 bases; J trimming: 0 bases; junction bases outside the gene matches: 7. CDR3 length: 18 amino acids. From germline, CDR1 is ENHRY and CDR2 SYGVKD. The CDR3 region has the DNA TGTGCCATCAGTGTCACGCTAGCGGGGGGTTCGAACACCGGGGAGCTGTTTTTT. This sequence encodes CAISVTLAGGSNTGELFF.

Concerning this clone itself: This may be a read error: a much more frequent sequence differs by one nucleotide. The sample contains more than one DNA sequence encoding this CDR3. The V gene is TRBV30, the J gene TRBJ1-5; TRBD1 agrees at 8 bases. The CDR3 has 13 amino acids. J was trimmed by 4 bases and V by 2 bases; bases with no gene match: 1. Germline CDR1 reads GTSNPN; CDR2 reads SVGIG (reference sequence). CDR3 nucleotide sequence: TGTGCCTGGAGTCGACAGGGGAATCAGCCCCAGCATTTT. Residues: CAWSRQGNQPQHF.

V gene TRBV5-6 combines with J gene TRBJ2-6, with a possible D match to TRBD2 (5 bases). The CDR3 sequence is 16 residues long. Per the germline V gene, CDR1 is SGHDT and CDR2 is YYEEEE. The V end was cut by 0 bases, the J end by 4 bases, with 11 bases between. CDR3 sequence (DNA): TGTGCCAGCAGCTTGGCCGGGGTGTTAGGGGCCAACGTCCTGACTTTC. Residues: CASSLAGVLGANVLTF.

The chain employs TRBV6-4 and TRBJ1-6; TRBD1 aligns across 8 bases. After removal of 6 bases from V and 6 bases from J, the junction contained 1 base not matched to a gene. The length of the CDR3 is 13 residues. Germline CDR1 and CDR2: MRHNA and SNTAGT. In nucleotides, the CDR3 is TGTGCCAGCAGAGGACAGGGTAATTCACCCCTCCACTTT. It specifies CASRGQGNSPLHF.

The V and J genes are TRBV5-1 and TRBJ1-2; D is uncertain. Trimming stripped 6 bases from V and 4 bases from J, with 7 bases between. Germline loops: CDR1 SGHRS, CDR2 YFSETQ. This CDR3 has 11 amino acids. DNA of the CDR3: TGCGCCAGCACGCGGGGCTATGGCTACACCTTC. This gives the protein CASTRGYGYTF.

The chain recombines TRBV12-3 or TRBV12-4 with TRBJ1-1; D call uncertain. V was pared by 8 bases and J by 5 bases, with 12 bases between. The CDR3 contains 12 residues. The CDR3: CASGLGGTEAFF. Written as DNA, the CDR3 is TGTGCCAGCGGACTAGGCGGGACTGAAGCTTTCTTT.

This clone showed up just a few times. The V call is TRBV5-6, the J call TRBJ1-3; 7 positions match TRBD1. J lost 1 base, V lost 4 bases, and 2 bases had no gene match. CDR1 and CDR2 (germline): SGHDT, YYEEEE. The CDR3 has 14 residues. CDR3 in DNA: TGTGCCAGCAGCCGGGGACAGTCTGGAAACACCATATATTTT. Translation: CASSRGQSGNTIYF.

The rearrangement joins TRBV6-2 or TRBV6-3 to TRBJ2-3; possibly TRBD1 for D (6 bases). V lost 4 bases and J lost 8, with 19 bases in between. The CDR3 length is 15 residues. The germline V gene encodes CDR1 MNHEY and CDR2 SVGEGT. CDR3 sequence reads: CASSFWDTEWGTQYF. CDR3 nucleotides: TGTGCCAGCAGTTTTTGGGACACTGAATGGGGTACGCAGTATTTT.

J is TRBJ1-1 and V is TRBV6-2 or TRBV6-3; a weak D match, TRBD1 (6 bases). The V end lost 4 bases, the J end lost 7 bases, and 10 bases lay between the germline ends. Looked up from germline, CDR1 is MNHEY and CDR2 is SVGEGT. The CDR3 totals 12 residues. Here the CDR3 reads CASSSTGFEAFF. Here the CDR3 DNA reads TGTGCCAGCAGTTCGACAGGCTTTGAAGCTTTCTTT.

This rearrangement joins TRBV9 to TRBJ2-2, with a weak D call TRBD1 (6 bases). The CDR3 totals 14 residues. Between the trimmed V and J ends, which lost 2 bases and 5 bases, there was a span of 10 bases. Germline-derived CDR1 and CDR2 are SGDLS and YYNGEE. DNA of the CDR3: TGTGCCAGCAGCGTGGACAGTTTTACCGGGGAGCTGTTTTTT. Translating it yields CASSVDSFTGELFF.

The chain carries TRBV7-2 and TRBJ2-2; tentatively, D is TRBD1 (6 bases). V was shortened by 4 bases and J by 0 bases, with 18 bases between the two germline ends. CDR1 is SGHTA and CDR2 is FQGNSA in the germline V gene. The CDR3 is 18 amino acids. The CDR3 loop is CASSYNRLGQTNTGELFF. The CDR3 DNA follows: TGTGCCAGCAGCTACAACCGGTTAGGACAGACGAACACCGGGGAGCTGTTTTTT.

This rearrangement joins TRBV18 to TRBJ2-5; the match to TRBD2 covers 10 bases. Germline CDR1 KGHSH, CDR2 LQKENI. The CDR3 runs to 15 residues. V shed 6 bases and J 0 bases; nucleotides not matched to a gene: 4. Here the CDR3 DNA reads TGTGCCAGCTCCCCTAGCGGGGGACACCAAGAGACCCAGTACTTC. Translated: CASSPSGGHQETQYF.

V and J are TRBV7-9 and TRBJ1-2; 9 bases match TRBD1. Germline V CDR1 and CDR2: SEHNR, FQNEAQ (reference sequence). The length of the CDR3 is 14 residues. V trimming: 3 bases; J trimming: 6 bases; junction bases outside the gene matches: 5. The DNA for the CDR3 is TGTGCCAGCAGCTTCCTTACAGGGGGCGATGGCTACACCTTC. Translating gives CASSFLTGGDGYTF. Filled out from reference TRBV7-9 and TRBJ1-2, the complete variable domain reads DTGVSQNPRHKITKRGQNVTFRCDPISEHNRLYWYRQTLGQGPEFLTYFQNEAQLEKSRLLSDRFSAERPKGSFSTLEIQRTEQGDSAMYLCASSFLTGGDGYTFGSGTRLTVV.

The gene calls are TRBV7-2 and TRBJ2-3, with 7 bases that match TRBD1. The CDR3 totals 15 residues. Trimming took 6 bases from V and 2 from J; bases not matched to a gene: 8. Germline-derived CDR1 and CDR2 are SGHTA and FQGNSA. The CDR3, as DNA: TGTGCCAGCAGGCTTACAGGGGTTAACACAGATACGCAGTATTTT. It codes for CASRLTGVNTDTQYF.

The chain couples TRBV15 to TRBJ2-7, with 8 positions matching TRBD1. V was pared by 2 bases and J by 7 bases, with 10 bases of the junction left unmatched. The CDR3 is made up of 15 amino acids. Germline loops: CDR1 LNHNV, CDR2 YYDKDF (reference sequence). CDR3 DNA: TGTGCCACCAGCAGACACCCAGGGGGCGCGGGGGAGCAGTACTTC. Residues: CATSRHPGGAGEQYF.

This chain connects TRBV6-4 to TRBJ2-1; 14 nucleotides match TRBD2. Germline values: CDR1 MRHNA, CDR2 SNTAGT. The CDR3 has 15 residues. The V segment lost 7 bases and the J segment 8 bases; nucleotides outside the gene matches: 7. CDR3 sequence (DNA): TGTGCCAGCACTCGACTAGCGGGGGGGCGGGATGAGCAGTTCTTC. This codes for CASTRLAGGRDEQFF.

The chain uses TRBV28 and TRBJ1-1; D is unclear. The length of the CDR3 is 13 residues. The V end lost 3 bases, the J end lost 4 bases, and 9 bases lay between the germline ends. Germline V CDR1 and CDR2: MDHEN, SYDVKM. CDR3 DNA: TGTGCCAGCAGTTTTCGGGGAATCACTGAAGCTTTCTTT. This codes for CASSFRGITEAFF.

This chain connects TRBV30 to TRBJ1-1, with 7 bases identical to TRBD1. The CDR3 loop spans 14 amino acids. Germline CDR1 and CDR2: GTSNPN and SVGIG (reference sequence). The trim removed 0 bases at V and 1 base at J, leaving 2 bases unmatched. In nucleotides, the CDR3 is TGTGCCTGGAGTGTACCAGGGGGGAACACTGAAGCTTTCTTT. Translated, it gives CAWSVPGGNTEAFF.

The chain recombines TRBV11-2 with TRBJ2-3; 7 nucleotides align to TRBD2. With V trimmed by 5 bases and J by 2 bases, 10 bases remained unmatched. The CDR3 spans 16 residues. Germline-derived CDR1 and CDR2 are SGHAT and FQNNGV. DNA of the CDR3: TGTGCCAGCAGCGCCGGACTAGTAATTTACACAGATACGCAGTATTTT. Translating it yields CASSAGLVIYTDTQYF. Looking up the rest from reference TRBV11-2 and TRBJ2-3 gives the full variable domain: EAGVAQSPRYKIIEKRQSVAFWCNPISGHATLYWYQQILGQGPKLLIQFQNNGVVDDSQLPKDRFSAERLKGVDSTLKIQPAKLEDSAVYLCASSAGLVIYTDTQYFGPGTRLTVL.